Sequencing of this T cell receptor (beta chain) was carried out in a study of identical twins. All of the donors were Caucasians in good health. The CDR3 has 12 amino acids. Between the trimmed V and J ends, which lost 5 bases and 8 bases, there was a span of 10 bases. CDR1 and CDR2 (germline): LGHDT, YNNKEL (reference sequence). TCRdb re-derived calls from the 5' RACE reads in MiXCR, one entry per CDR3 protein. The sample records approximately 220,000 distinct CDR3 sequences, around 6.9% being singletons. This clonotype was seen a handful of times. These sequences were also reported in another study, on yellow fever vaccine responses in identical twins.

This TCR was recovered from a woman aged 18-35 years in good health. Sequencing was performed on memory (CD45RO+) T cells sorted from blood. The chain uses TRBV3-1 and TRBJ2-1; D may match TRBD1 or TRBD2 (5 bases each). CDR3 DNA sequence: TGTGCCAGCAGCGTTCGGGACCATGAGCAGTTCTTC. This translates into CASSVRDHEQFF.